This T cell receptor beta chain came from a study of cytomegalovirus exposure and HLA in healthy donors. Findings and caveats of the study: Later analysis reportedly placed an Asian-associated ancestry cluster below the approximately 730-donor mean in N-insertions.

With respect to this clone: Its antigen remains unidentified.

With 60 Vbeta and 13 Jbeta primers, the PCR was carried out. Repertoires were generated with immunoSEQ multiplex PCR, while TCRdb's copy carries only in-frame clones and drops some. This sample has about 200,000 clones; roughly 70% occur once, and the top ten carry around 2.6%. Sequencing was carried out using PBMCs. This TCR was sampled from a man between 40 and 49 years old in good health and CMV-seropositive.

CDR3 amino acids: CASSLEGEQYF. The CDR3 DNA reads as TGCGCCAGCAGCTTGGAGGGGGAGCAGTACTTC. The J gene is TRBJ2-5, the V gene TRBV5-1; the D gene is possibly TRBD1 (6 bases). Germline values: CDR1 SGHRS, CDR2 YFSETQ. CDR3 length: 11 amino acids. Trimming took 0 bases from V and 11 from J, leaving 8 bases between them.